This TCR beta chain stems from a study of T cells in Graves' hyperthyroidism and ophthalmopathy. On the study more broadly: Before treatment of any kind, peripheral blood was taken at initial diagnosis.

The germline V gene has CDR1 MNHNS and CDR2 SASEGT. The CDR3 consists of 15 residues. Trimming took off 8 bases at V and 6 bases at J, with 22 bases between the two ends. The study included ophthalmopathy patients with Clinical Activity Score at least 3, NOSPECS grade at least 4 and duration under 3 months. About 10 ml fresh peripheral blood yielded the PBMCs. The table lists this clonotype with a few counts. Using RNA transcripts as the source, TCR beta CDR3 regions were amplified. The HTBI set primed first-round TCR CDR3 RT-PCR. TCRdb ran MiXCR on the multiplex PCR reads and lists one entry per CDR3 protein. The top ten clones hold roughly 33% of a sample with under 350,000 distinct CDR3 sequences, approximately 14% of them seen once.

Sequenced material: blood. The TCR originated in a woman aged 40 to 50 with Graves' ophthalmopathy. J is TRBJ1-1 and V is TRBV6-1; D is unclear. The CDR3 coding sequence is TGTGCCAGCGGACCTCGGTCGTTAGGGATCTCTGAAGCTTTCTTT. This gives the protein CASGPRSLGISEAFF.